This TCR beta chain was captured by sequencing in a study of PD-1 blockade in mismatch repair-deficient tumors. Notes on the study in general: After pembrolizumab, tumor-resident clones rose rapidly, then generally contracted before radiologic responses.

This CDR3 comprises 15 residues. The V gene lost 3 bases and the J gene lost 5 bases, with 13 bases spanning the gap. Germline CDR1 is MDHEN and CDR2 is SYDVKM. In regard to this clone: Its antigen is unknown.

Method: immunoSEQ multiplex PCR; TCRdb's copy keeps in-frame clones and lacks some. This repertoire shows about 34,000 clones, 75% to 90% found once; its top ten account for under 3.5%. This chain links TRBV28 with TRBJ1-4; D unclear. The TCR sequence derives from an adult with mismatch repair-deficient cancer. The sample was PBMCs, taken approximately 6 weeks after starting pembrolizumab. For the CDR3, the DNA is TGTGCCAGCAGTTTCCTTGATACCCAGAATGAAAAACTGTTTTTT. It is translated as CASSFLDTQNEKLFF.